The sequence of this T cell receptor (beta chain) was determined in a study of CD8 T cell repertoires and HIV-1 epitope variants. Across the whole study: T cells were stimulated with Twenty-five Gag and Nef peptides separately. Epitopes were three Gag families plus Nef HW9 and YT9.

The sample holds a few counts of this clone. The antigen is not known. The CDR3 covers 15 residues. With 5 bases clipped from V and 2 bases from J, the junction kept 9 bases outside the gene matches. CDR1 MNHNS and CDR2 SASEGT come from the germline V gene. Measured with immunoSEQ multiplex PCR; TCRdb has only the in-frame clones, and not every one. The top ten clones hold about 40% of a sample with around 5,100 clones, less than 75% of them seen once. This clonotype originated in a male donor with HIV. The chain uses TRBV6-1 and TRBJ2-7; 7 nucleotides match TRBD1. The sequenced sample was cultured CD8+ T cells derived from PBMCs. In DNA, the CDR3 is TGTGCCAGCAGTCCTACCGGGACAGCTACCTACGAGCAGTACTTC. The encoded protein is CASSPTGTATYEQYF.